The 20 T cell receptor beta chains below were found in one sample sequenced in a study of lymphopenia after photon versus proton radiotherapy. Using immunoSEQ multiplex PCR, the repertoire was profiled, and TCRdb retains in-frame clones only, with some absent. The sample consists of tens of thousands of clones, about 90% of them appearing once. Source: peripheral blood, taken from a patient treated with proton-based radiotherapy. All receptors derive from a man aged 80 or over with esophageal cancer.

The rearrangement links TRBV7-9 to TRBJ2-1; TRBD1 aligns across 9 bases. The trim removed 4 bases at V and 4 bases at J, leaving 11 bases unmatched. CDR1 and CDR2 (germline): SEHNR, FQNEAQ (reference sequence). The CDR3 totals 17 residues. CDR3 amino acids: CASSSRDREVRYNEQFF. In DNA form, the CDR3 reads TGTGCCAGCAGCTCCCGGGACAGGGAAGTTAGGTACAATGAGCAGTTCTTC.

The chain employs TRBV7-9 and TRBJ2-4; 8 bases align to TRBD2. J lost 8 bases, V lost 5 bases, and 5 bases had no gene match. There are 13 residues in the CDR3. CDR1 is SEHNR, CDR2 FQNEAQ, per germline (reference sequence). CDR3 nucleotides: TGTGCCAGCAGCCGCAGCGGGAGCGACATTCAGTACTTC. As protein: CASSRSGSDIQYF. The full variable domain, completed using reference TRBV7-9 and TRBJ2-4, is DTGVSQNPRHKITKRGQNVTFRCDPISEHNRLYWYRQTLGQGPEFLTYFQNEAQLEKSRLLSDRFSAERPKGSFSTLEIQRTEQGDSAMYLCASSRSGSDIQYFGAGTRLSVL.

This sequence joins TRBV5-1 and TRBJ2-7; possible D gene TRBD1, 5 bases. Germline V CDR1 and CDR2: SGHRS, YFSETQ. The CDR3 runs 15 residues. Trimming left V 1 base short and J 5 bases short, with 16 bases between. DNA of the CDR3: TGCGCCAGCAGCTTGAATGATTATAGGGGCGACGAGCAGTACTTC. It specifies CASSLNDYRGDEQYF. The full variable domain, rest sourced from reference TRBV5-1 and TRBJ2-7, is KAGVTQTPRYLIKTRGQQVTLSCSPISGHRSVSWYQQTPGQGLQFLFEYFSETQRNKGNFPGRFSGRQFSNSRSEMNVSTLELGDSALYLCASSLNDYRGDEQYFGPGTRLTVT.

This clone was recorded once. This sequence joins TRBV7-2 and TRBJ2-2; 9 nucleotides line up with TRBD1. The V gene's germline CDR1 is SGHTA and CDR2 FQGNSA. The CDR3 spans 14 residues. Losses at the gene ends were 7 bases for V and 1 base for J; bases not matched to a gene: 1. CDR3 protein: CASNRGRNTGELFF. Here the CDR3 DNA reads TGTGCCAGCAACAGGGGGCGGAACACCGGGGAGCTGTTTTTT.

The V and J genes are TRBV30 and TRBJ2-7; the D gene is possibly TRBD2 (5 bases). Germline CDR1 and CDR2: GTSNPN and SVGIG (reference sequence). The CDR3 length is 12 residues. The V gene lost 4 bases and the J gene lost 0 bases, with 7 bases spanning the gap. CDR3 region: CAWIGNSYEQYF. The CDR3 DNA is TGTGCCTGGATCGGGAACTCCTACGAGCAGTACTTC.

This clone was recorded only once. V gene TRBV6-5 combines with J gene TRBJ2-7; the D gene could be TRBD1 or TRBD2 (5 bases each). Germline CDR1 and CDR2: MNHEY and SVGAGI. V was clipped by 6 bases and J by 4 bases, with 19 bases between them. The CDR3 has 15 residues. CDR3 region: CASSPRRGGLYEQYF. CDR3 in DNA: TGTGCCAGCAGCCCGCGAAGGGGCGGGTTGTACGAGCAGTACTTC.

The CDR3 coding sequence is TGTGCCAGCAGTTCCGGGACTAGCGGGGCAGATACGCAGTATTTT. It specifies CASSSGTSGADTQYF. This chain uses TRBV6-4 with TRBJ2-3; 13 bases align to TRBD2. The CDR3 covers 15 residues. Germline V gene sequence: CDR1 MRHNA, CDR2 SNTAGT. The V segment lost 5 bases and the J segment 4 bases; nucleotides outside the gene matches: 3.

The rearrangement links TRBV10-1 to TRBJ2-5; 14 positions match TRBD2. Trimming at V came to 5 bases and at J to 5 bases, leaving 7 bases not matched to a gene. This CDR3 has 16 amino acids. Germline lookup yields CDR1 WNHNN and CDR2 SYGVQD (reference sequence). This chain's CDR3 is CASSPGGLAGVETQYF. Here the CDR3 DNA reads TGCGCCAGCAGTCCTGGGGGACTAGCGGGAGTCGAGACCCAGTACTTC.

This clone occurred once. CDR3 in amino acids: CASSVASGGTDTQYF. Written as DNA, the CDR3 is TGTGCCAGCAGCGTAGCTAGCGGGGGGACAGATACGCAGTATTTT. V usage is TRBV9 and J usage is TRBJ2-3, with 11 bases aligning to TRBD2. With V trimmed by 0 bases and J by 3 bases, 0 bases remained unmatched. This CDR3 region has 15 residues. Germline V lookup: CDR1 SGDLS, CDR2 YYNGEE.

The rearrangement uses TRBV5-6 and TRBJ2-4; no reliable D call. The CDR3 contains 16 residues. CDR1 SGHDT and CDR2 YYEEEE come from the germline V gene. Trimming cost V 0 bases and J 1 base, with 11 bases left between them. The CDR3 loop reads CASSLGLLGAKNIQYF. The DNA of the CDR3 is TGTGCCAGCAGCTTGGGGCTCCTGGGGGCCAAAAACATTCAGTACTTC.

The rearrangement links TRBV2 to TRBJ2-5, with D uncertain. The V gene's germline CDR1 is SNHLY and CDR2 FYNNEI. V gave up 5 bases and J gave up 2 bases, with 3 bases separating them. This CDR3 spans 11 amino acids. The CDR3 DNA follows: TGTGCCAGCAGTTCTCAAGAGACCCAGTACTTC. Its protein is CASSSQETQYF.

The CDR3 DNA reads TGTGCCACCCGGGAGGGGGCCAACGTCCTGACTTTC. Translation gives CATREGANVLTF. V usage is TRBV2 and J usage is TRBJ2-6; D possibly corresponds to TRBD2 (6 bases). Germline V lookup: CDR1 SNHLY, CDR2 FYNNEI. The CDR3 runs 12 residues. V lost 10 bases and J 4 bases, leaving 8 bases between the germline ends.

The V and J genes are TRBV4-1 and TRBJ2-5; 10 bases agree with TRBD1. Germline loops: CDR1 MGHRA, CDR2 YSYEKL. The CDR3 runs 16 residues. V trimming: 6 bases; J trimming: 2 bases; junction bases outside the gene matches: 9. The CDR3 DNA sequence: TGCGCCAGCAGTCAGGGGACAGGGGTTTATCAAGAGACCCAGTACTTC. As protein: CASSQGTGVYQETQYF.

The chain employs TRBV9 and TRBJ2-2; D not resolved. The CDR3 runs to 16 residues. Looked up from germline, CDR1 is SGDLS and CDR2 is YYNGEE. The V end was cut by 0 bases, the J end by 3 bases, with 12 bases between. DNA of the CDR3: TGTGCCAGCAGCGTAGAGCCGGGTCGGGACACCGGGGAGCTGTTTTTT. Residues: CASSVEPGRDTGELFF.

V usage is TRBV6-6 and J usage is TRBJ2-1; D gene unclear. The CDR3 length is 13 residues. V gave up 6 bases and J gave up 7 bases, with 13 bases separating them. Germline V gene lookup returns CDR1 MNHNY and CDR2 SVGAGI (reference sequence). The CDR3 here is CASSSLGYNEQFF. The CDR3 DNA reads as TGTGCCAGCAGCTCCCTGGGCTATAATGAGCAGTTCTTC.

The V gene is TRBV7-2, the J gene TRBJ2-7, with 12 bases fitting TRBD2. The CDR3 totals 16 residues. The V gene's germline CDR1 is SGHTA and CDR2 FQGNSA. V lost 5 bases and J lost 4; bases outside the gene matches: 9. CDR3 loop: CASSPYRTSGIYEQYF. CDR3 in DNA: TGTGCCAGCAGCCCCTATAGGACTAGCGGGATTTACGAGCAGTACTTC.

V usage is TRBV6-5 and J usage is TRBJ2-7, with D perhaps TRBD2 (5 bases). CDR1 and CDR2 (germline): MNHEY, SVGAGI. V shed 3 bases and J shed 0 bases, with 12 bases lying between them. The CDR3 sequence is 15 residues long. The CDR3 region is CASSYRGRSSYEQYF. Here the CDR3 DNA reads TGTGCCAGCAGTTATCGGGGTCGGAGCTCCTACGAGCAGTACTTC.

The gene calls are TRBV4-1 and TRBJ2-5, with D perhaps matching TRBD2 (6 bases). Trimming removed 8 bases from V and 5 bases from J, with 15 bases in between. Germline V gene data show CDR1 as MGHRA and CDR2 as YSYEKL. The CDR3 runs 13 residues. The CDR3 loop is CASRGLPHETQYF. The DNA of the CDR3 is TGCGCCAGCCGAGGACTACCCCACGAGACCCAGTACTTC.

V usage is TRBV27 and J usage is TRBJ1-6, with D tentatively TRBD1 (5 bases). The CDR3 loop spans 15 amino acids. Trimming removed 3 bases at V and 7 bases at J, with 13 bases between. CDR1 MNHEY and CDR2 SMNVEV come from the germline V gene (reference sequence). DNA of the CDR3: TGTGCCAGCAGTTTGACAGCTTATGGGAATTCACCCCTCCACTTT. It encodes CASSLTAYGNSPLHF.

The rearrangement uses TRBV25-1 and TRBJ1-1; D not resolved. Trimming left V 7 bases short and J 0 bases short, with 12 bases between. CDR1 MGHDK and CDR2 SYGVNS come from the germline V gene. The CDR3 is made up of 14 amino acids. This chain's CDR3 is CASIPTEMNTEAFF. The DNA of the CDR3 is TGTGCCAGCATACCAACAGAGATGAACACTGAAGCTTTCTTT.